This TCR beta chain stems from a study of blood T cells in healthy people across ages (dated by TCRdb to 2013 to 2016). About the full investigation: In model experiments, template switching captured about one uniquely barcoded TCR beta cDNA molecule for every two T cells. Using deep sequencing normalized with unique cDNA molecular identifiers, the study measured how TCR beta repertoire diversity changes with age. The donors were divided into four age groups: young (average around 16 years), middle-aged (over 35), aged (roughly 60) and long-lived (about 84). To avoid experimental bias, donors of different ages were spread randomly across the sequencing lanes. For two donors (one aged 18 to 30 and one aged 80 or older), the study analyzed two additional independent replicas of 1 million unique cDNA reads from the same blood draw.

Comments on this clonotype: This clone's antigen is unknown. No much larger clonotype is one base removed from it; base qualities were not supplied.

Trimming at the junction amounts to 4 bases on V and 5 bases on J, and the germline ends lie 15 bases apart. The CDR3 numbers 14 residues from cysteine through phenylalanine. Of all the DNA, just the CDR3 is kept, 42 bases in frame from base 1. The germline V gene specifies SGHDT as CDR1 and YYEEEE as CDR2. Libraries were constructed by 5' RACE. TCRdb records Illumina HiSeq 2500 as the sequencer. A second PCR of about 7 to 12 cycles was performed with a sample-barcoded 5' primer and a J-beta primer mix. A template-switch 5' adaptor carrying 12 random nucleotides introduced a unique molecular identifier onto each TCR beta cDNA molecule. At least 2.5 million CDR3-containing paired-end reads were obtained from each sample. The Mint cDNA synthesis kit, primed by a TRBC-specific oligonucleotide, was used to synthesize first-strand cDNA from all RNA. All cDNA was treated with uracil-DNA glycosylase and then went through a first 18-cycle PCR with the universal primers M1SS and BC2_uni_R. Regarding the original processing steps: For normalization, 1 million high-quality reads, each with a distinct molecular identifier, were randomly selected from each sample. Reads with shared molecular identifiers were discarded instead of being binned into consensus sequences. MiTCR, with a Q25 quality threshold and the strictest error-elimination algorithm, was used for CDR3 identification, clonotype clustering and error correction. Lower-bound total TCR beta diversity was estimated with a nonparametric unseen species model using Euler transformation. Starting from the raw public reads, TCRdb applied fastp trimming at Q25, assembled clones with MiXCR and retained in-frame beta chains. Rows with one shared CDR3 protein collapse into an entry with the most common genes and DNA. TCRdb assigned the V and J calls; the authors' analysis was not used. This sample comprises about 1.6 million distinct CDR3 sequences, 30% to 40% of them detected only once. The ten top clones hold approximately 11% of the sample.

Donors were 39 systemically healthy Caucasian individuals from Russia aged roughly 6 to 100 years. Each donor gave about 9.2 milliliters of peripheral blood, drawn into EDTA-treated Vacutainer tubes. Ficoll-Paque density-gradient centrifugation was used to isolate PBMCs, with at least 7 million obtained per sample. Trizol reagent was used to extract total RNA from the PBMCs, yielding at least 5 micrograms per sample. The percentages of naive CD45RAhigh/CD27high T cells were determined by flow cytometry on a PBMC aliquot from every donor. Here is what the overall study found, with its caveats: Estimates of total diversity based on one million sequenced T cells were regarded as lower bounds and as underestimates. A strong correlation was found between observed TCR beta diversity and the percentage of naive T cells measured by flow cytometry. The long-lived group showed more naive CD4+ T cells, fewer expanded clones and increased TCR diversity than the aged group, suggesting age selection. Observed TCR beta diversity per million T cells fell roughly linearly with age, and a significant reduction was already apparent by age roughly 40. The CMV infection status of donors was not known, potentially confounding age-related changes in expanded clonotypes. Because profiling used bulk unsorted PBMCs, naive and antigen-experienced compartments could not be compared conclusively.

The sequence was collected from a woman aged 30 to 39 in good health. The V gene is TRBV5-6 and the J gene is TRBJ2-5; the D gene identity is not certain. Sequenced input: blood. The DNA sequence follows: TGTGCCAGCAGCGATCTAGGGCTTGGGGAGACCCAGTACTTC. This codes for CASSDLGLGETQYF.